This T cell receptor beta chain was recovered during a study of technical replicates of blood from a few donors. V was pared by 4 bases and J by 9 bases, with 8 bases of the junction left unmatched. The CDR3 consists of 14 residues. Germline CDR1 is GTSNPN and CDR2 is SVGIG (reference sequence). Method: immunoSEQ multiplex PCR; TCRdb's copy keeps in-frame clones and lacks some. Of approximately 85,000 clones in the sample, roughly 94% were seen once. Sequenced material: T cells isolated from PBMCs. The clonotype comes from a human donor in good health. This rearrangement joins TRBV30 to TRBJ2-1, with TRBD2 matching 11 bases. CDR3 region: CAWKLAGGPIEQFF. Here the CDR3 DNA reads TGTGCCTGGAAGTTAGCGGGGGGGCCGATTGAGCAGTTCTTC.